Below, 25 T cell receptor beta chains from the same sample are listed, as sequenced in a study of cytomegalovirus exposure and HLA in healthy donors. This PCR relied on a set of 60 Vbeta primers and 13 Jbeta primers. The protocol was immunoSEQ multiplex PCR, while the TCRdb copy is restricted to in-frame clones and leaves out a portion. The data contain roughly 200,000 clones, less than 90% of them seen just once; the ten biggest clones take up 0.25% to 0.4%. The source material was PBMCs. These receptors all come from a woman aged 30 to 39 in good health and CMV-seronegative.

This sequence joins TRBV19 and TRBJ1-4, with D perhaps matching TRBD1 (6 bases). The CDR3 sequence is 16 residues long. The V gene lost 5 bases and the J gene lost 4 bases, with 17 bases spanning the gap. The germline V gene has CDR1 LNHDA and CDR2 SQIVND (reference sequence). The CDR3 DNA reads TGTGCCAGTAGTCCATCCGCCGGACAGATTAATGAAAAACTGTTTTTT. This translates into CASSPSAGQINEKLFF.

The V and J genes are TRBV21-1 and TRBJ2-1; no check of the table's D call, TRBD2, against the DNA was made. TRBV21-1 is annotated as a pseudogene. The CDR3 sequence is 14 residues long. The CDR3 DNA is TGTGCCAGCAGCATAGGGGGGAGGGCCCATGAGCAGTTCTTC. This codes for CASSIGGRAHEQFF.

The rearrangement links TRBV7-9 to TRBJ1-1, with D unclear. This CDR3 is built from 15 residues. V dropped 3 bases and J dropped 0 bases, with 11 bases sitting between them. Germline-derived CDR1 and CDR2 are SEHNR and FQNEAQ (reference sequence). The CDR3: CASSFGVGMNTEAFF. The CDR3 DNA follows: TGTGCCAGCAGCTTCGGGGTGGGGATGAACACTGAAGCTTTCTTT.

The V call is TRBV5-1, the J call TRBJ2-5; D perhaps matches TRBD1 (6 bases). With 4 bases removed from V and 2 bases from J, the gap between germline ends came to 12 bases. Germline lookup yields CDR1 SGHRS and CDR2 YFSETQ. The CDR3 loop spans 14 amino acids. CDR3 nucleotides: TGCGCCAGCAGCCAAGACAGGAATCAAGAGACCCAGTACTTC. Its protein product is CASSQDRNQETQYF.

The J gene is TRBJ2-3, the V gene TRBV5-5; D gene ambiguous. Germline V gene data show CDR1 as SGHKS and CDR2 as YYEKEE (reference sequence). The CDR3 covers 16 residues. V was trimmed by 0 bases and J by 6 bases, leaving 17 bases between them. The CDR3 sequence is CASSLGGGVRGDTQYF. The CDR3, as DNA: TGTGCCAGCAGCTTGGGTGGTGGTGTAAGAGGTGATACGCAGTATTTT.

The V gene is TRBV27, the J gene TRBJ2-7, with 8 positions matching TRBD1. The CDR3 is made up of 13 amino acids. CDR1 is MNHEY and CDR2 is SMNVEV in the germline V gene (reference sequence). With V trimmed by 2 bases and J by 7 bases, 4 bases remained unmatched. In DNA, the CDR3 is TGTGCCAGCAGTTTACAGGGGGCGCAAGAGCAGTACTTC. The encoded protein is CASSLQGAQEQYF.

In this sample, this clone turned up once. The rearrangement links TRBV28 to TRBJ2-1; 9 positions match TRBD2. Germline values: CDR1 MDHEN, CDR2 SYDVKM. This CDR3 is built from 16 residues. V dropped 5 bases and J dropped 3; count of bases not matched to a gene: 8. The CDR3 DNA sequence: TGTGCCAGCAGTAGTAGTCTAGCGGGGAACTACAATGAGCAGTTCTTC. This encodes CASSSSLAGNYNEQFF.

CDR3 in amino acids: CASSRGGALETQYF. For the CDR3, the DNA is TGTGCCAGCAGTCGCGGGGGGGCCTTAGAGACCCAGTACTTC. The chain uses TRBV6-5 and TRBJ2-5, with 9 bases matching TRBD2. V trimming: 5 bases; J trimming: 4 bases; junction bases outside the gene matches: 5. The CDR3 loop spans 14 amino acids. Germline CDR1 MNHEY, CDR2 SVGAGI.

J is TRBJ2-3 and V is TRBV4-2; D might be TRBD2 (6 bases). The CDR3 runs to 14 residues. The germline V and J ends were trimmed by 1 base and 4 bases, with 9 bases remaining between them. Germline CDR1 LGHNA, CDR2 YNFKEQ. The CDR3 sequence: CASSQGLDADTQYF. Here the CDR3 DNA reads TGTGCCAGCAGCCAAGGACTAGATGCAGATACGCAGTATTTT.

CDR3 loop: CASSDTPRGGTQYF. The CDR3 DNA reads TGTGCCAGCAGCGATACGCCCCGGGGAGGGACCCAGTACTTC. J is TRBJ2-5 and V is TRBV27, with D possibly matching TRBD2 (6 bases). CDR1 and CDR2 (germline): MNHEY, SMNVEV (reference sequence). V was trimmed by 6 bases and J by 7 bases, leaving 18 bases between them. The CDR3 extends over 14 amino acids.

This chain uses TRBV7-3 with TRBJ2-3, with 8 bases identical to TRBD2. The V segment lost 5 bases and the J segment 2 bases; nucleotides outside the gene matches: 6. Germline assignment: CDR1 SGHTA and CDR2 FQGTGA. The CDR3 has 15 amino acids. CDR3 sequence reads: CASSPAAGDTDTQYF. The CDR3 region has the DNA TGTGCCAGCAGCCCCGCAGCGGGGGACACAGATACGCAGTATTTT.

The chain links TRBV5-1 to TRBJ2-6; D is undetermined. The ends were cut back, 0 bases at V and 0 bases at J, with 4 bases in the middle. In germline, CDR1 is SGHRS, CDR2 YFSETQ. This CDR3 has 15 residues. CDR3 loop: CASSLGYSGANVLTF. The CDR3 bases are TGCGCCAGCAGCTTGGGTTACTCTGGGGCCAACGTCCTGACTTTC.

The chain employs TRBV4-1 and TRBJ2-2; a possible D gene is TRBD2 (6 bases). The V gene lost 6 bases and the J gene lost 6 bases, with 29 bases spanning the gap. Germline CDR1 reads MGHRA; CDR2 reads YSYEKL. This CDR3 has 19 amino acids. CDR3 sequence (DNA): TGCGCCAGCAGTTCTCTTTTGGGAGAGGGACTGGCTTCGGCCGGGGAGCTGTTTTTT. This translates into CASSSLLGEGLASAGELFF.

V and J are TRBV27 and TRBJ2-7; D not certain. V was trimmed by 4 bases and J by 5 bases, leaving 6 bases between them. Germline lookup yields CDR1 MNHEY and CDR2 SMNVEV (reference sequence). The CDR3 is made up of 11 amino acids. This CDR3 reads CASSYANEQYF. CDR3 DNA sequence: TGTGCCAGCAGTTATGCGAACGAGCAGTACTTC.

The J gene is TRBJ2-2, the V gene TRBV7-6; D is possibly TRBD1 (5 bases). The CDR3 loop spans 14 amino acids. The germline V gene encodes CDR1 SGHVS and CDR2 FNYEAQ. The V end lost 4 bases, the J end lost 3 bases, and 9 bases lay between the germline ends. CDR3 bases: TGTGCCAGCAGCTCGACAGTTTACACCGGGGAGCTGTTTTTT. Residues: CASSSTVYTGELFF.

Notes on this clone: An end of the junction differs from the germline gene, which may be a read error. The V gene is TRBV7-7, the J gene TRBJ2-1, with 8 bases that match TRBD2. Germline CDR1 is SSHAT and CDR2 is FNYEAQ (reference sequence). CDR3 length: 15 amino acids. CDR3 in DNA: TGTGCTAGCAGCTTAGTACCGGGGGGGCCCAATGAGCAGTTCTTC. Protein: CASSLVPGGPNEQFF.

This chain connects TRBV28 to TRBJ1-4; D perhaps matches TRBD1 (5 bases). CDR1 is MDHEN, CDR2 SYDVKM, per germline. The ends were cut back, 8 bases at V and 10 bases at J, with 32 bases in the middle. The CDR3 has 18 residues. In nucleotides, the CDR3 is TGTGCCAGCGGGGGGATCTTCGACCCCACGCGTTCCGCCGGAAAACTGTTTTTT. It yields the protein CASGGIFDPTRSAGKLFF.

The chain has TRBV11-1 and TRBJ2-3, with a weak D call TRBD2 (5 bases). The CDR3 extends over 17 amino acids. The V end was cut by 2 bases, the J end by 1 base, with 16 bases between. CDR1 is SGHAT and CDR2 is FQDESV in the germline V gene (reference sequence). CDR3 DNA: TGTGCCAGCAGCTTACGTAGAGGGCCCCTCGGCACAGATACGCAGTATTTT. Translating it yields CASSLRRGPLGTDTQYF.

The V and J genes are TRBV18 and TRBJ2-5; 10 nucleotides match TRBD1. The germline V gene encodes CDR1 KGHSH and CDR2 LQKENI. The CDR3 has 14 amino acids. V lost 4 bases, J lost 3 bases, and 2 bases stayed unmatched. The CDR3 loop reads CASSLGTGEETQYF. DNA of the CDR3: TGTGCCAGCTCACTGGGGACAGGGGAAGAGACCCAGTACTTC.

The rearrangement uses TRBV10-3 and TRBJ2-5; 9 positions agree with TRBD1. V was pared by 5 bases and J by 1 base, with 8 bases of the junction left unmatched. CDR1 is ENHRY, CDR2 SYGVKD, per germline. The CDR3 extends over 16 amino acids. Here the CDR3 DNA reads TGTGCCATCAGTCCCGGGACAGGGAACCGCCAAGAGACCCAGTACTTC. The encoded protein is CAISPGTGNRQETQYF.

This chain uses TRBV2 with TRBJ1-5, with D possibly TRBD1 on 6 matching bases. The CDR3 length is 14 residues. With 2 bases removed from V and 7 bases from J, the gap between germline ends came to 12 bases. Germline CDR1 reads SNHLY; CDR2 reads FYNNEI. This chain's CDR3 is CASSETGTRQPQHF. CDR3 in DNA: TGTGCCAGCAGTGAAACAGGGACGCGGCAGCCCCAGCATTTT.

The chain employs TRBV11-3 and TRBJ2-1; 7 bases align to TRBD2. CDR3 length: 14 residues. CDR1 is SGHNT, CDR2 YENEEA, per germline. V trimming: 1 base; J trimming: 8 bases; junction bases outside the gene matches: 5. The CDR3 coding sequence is TGTGCCAGCAGCTTAGGGCGCGGGAGCGATGAGCAGTTCTTC. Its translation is CASSLGRGSDEQFF.

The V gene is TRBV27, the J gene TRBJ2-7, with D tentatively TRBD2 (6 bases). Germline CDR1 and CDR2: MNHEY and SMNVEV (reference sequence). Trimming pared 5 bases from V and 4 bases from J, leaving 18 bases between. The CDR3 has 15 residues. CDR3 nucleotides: TGTGCCAGCAGTCTCGCCTGGGGGGTTTTATACGAGCAGTACTTC. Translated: CASSLAWGVLYEQYF.

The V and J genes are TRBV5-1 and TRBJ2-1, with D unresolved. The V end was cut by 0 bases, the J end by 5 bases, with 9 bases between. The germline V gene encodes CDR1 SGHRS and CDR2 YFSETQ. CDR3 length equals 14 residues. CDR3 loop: CASSLEQRNNEQFF. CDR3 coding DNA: TGCGCCAGCAGCTTGGAACAGAGAAACAATGAGCAGTTCTTC.

The CDR3 coding sequence is TGTGCCAGCAGCTTGGGGGGGGACGCTTACTCTGGAAACACCATATATTTT. This codes for CASSLGGDAYSGNTIYF. The chain carries TRBV7-8 and TRBJ1-3; maybe TRBD1 (5 bases). V lost 3 bases, J lost 0 bases, and 15 bases lay in between. This CDR3 contains 17 residues. Germline CDR1 reads SGHVS; CDR2 reads FQNEAQ.